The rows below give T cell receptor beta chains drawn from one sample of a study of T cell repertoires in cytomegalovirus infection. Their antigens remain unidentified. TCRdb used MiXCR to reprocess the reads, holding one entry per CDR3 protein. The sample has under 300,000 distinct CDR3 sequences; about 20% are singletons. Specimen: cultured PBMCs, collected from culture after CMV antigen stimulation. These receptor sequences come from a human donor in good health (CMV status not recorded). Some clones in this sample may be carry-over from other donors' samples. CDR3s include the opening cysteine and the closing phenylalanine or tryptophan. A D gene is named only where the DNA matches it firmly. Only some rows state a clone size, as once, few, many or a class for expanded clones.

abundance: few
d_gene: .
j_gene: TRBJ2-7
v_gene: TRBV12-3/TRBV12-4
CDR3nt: TGTGCCAGCAGGGGGGACTCCTCGCGCGAGCAGTACTTC
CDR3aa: CASRGDSSREQYF

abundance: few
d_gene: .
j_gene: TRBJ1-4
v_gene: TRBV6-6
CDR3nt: TGTGCCAGCAGTTACGAGGGAGGTTTAGGTGAAAAACTGTTTTTT
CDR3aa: CASSYEGGLGEKLFF

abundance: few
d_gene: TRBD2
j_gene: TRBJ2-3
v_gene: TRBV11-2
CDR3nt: TGTGCCAGCAGCCGACTTGGACGTGGGCTAGCGGGAGATACGCAGTATTTT
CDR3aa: CASSRLGRGLAGDTQYF

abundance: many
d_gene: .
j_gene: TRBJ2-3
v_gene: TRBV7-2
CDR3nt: TGTGCCAGCAGCCCCTCGAGAGAAGATACGCAGTATTTT
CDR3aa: CASSPSREDTQYF

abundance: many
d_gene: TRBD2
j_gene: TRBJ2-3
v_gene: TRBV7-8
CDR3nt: TGTGCCAGCAGCTCCTCCACGGGGGGAAAAGGTTATACGCAGTATTTT
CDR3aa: CASSSSTGGKGYTQYF

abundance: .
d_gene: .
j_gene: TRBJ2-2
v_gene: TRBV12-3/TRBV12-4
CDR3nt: TGTGCCAGCAGTTTAGATCGGGAGCTGTTTTTT
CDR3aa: CASSLDRELFF

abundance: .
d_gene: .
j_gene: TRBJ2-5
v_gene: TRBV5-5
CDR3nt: TGTGCCAGCAGCTCGGCTGACGGCCCAGGGTCGAGAGAGACCCAGTACTTC
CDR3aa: CASSSADGPGSRETQYF

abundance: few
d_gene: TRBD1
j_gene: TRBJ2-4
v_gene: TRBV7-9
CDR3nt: TGTGCCAGCAGCCGACAGGGGGCACAAAACATTCAGTACTTC
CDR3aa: CASSRQGAQNIQYF

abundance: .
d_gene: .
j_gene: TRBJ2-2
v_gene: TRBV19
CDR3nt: TGTGCCAGTAAATACACCGGGGAGCTGTTTTTT
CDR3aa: CASKYTGELFF

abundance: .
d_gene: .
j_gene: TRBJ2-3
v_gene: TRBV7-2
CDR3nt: TGTGCCAGCAGCAACCTCCTTGCAGATACGCAGTATTTT
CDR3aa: CASSNLLADTQYF

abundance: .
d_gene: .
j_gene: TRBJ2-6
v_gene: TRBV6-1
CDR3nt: TGTGCCAGCAGATCCTGGACACTGGCCTACTCTGGGGCCAACGTCCTGACTTTC
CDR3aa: CASRSWTLAYSGANVLTF

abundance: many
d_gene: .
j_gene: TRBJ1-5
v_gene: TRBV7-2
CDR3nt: TGTGCCAGCAGCCCGTACTCCGGCGGAGGCAATCAGCCCCAGCATTTT
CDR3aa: CASSPYSGGGNQPQHF

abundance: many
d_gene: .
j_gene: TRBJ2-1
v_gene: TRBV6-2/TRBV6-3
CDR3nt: TGTGCCAGCAGCATAAGGGGGGGCCCCTACAATGAGCAGTTCTTC
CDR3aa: CASSIRGGPYNEQFF

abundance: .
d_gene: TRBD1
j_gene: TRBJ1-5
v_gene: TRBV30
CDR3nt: TGTGCCTGGAGCCCGGGACAGACTAATCAGCCCCAGCATTTT
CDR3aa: CAWSPGQTNQPQHF

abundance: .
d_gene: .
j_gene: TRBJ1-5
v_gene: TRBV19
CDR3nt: TGTGCCAGTAGGGGTTGGGGGGTATCAGGGCAGCCCCAGCATTTT
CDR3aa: CASRGWGVSGQPQHF

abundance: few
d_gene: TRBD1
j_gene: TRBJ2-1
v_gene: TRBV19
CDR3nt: TGTGCCAGTAGGACAGGGTCCTACAATGAGCAGTTCTTC
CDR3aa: CASRTGSYNEQFF

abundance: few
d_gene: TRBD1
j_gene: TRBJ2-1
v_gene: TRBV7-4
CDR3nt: TGTGCCAGCAGCTTTGGGACAGGGGTGATTAATGAGCAGTTCTTC
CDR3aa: CASSFGTGVINEQFF

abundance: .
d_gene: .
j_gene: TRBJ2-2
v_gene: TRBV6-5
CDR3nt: TGTGCCAGCAAAGCGCGACCCCCCTGGGAGGCCGGGGAGCTGTTTTTT
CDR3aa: CASKARPPWEAGELFF

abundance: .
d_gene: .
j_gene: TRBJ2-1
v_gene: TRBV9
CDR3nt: TGTGCCAGCAGCGCCCCCGGGGGTTACAATGAGCAGTTCTTC
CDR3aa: CASSAPGGYNEQFF

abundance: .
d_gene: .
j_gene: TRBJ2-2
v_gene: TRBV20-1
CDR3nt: TGCAGTGCTAAGGGGTCCAGGGAGCTGTTTTTT
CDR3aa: CSAKGSRELFF

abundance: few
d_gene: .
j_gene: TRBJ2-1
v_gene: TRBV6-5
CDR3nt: TGTGCCAGCATCGGGTTCAGCCATGAGCAGTTCTTC
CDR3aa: CASIGFSHEQFF

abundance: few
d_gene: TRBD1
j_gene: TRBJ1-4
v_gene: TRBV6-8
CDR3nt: TGTGCCAGCAGTGGATACAGGGGACTTAATGAAAAACTGTTTTTT
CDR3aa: CASSGYRGLNEKLFF

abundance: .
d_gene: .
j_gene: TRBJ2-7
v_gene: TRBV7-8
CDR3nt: TGTGCCAGCGCCTGGGGGATATACTACGAGCAGTACTTC
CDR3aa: CASAWGIYYEQYF

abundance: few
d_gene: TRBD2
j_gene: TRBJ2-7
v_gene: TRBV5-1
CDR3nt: TGCGCCAGCAGTGCGGGACTAGGAGGGAATTCCTACGAGCAGTACTTC
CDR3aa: CASSAGLGGNSYEQYF

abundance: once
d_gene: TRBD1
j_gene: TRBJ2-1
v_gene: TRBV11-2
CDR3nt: TGTGCCAGCAGCTTCACTGGGACAGGGGGAAATGAGCAGTTCTTC
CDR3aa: CASSFTGTGGNEQFF